This T cell receptor beta chain was captured in a study of blood T cell repertoires in COVID-19. Authors' processing steps: Estimation of nucleated cell counts relied on the amplification of reference gene primers. TCRdb keeps only in-frame clones here, not all; method: immunoSEQ multiplex PCR. V, J and clone size were drawn from that table, and D and trimming were deduced from the DNA. Here the sample spans tens of thousands of clones, 73% being singletons. This CDR3 has 13 amino acids. V was cut by 4 bases and J by 4 bases, with 11 bases left in between. Germline values: CDR1 SGHRS, CDR2 YFSETQ. This chain connects TRBV5-1 to TRBJ1-2, with a weak D call TRBD1 (6 bases). The sequenced sample was peripheral blood. This TCR derives from a woman in her forties or fifties with active or convalescent COVID-19. The CDR3 loop reads CASSEGGSYGYTF. The CDR3 nucleotides read TGCGCCAGCAGCGAGGGGGGGAGCTATGGCTACACCTTC.